These T cell receptor beta chains were read from a single sample in a study of shared clonotypes between healthy human individuals. Only in-frame clones appear in the TCRdb table, and some are missing; sequencing was by immunoSEQ multiplex PCR. The sample includes approximately 2.4 million clones, nearly 97% of them seen just once. The sequencing sample was made of naive CD4+ T cells sorted from blood. These TCRs come from a man aged 18 to 35 in good health. Each CDR3 is given with its conserved first and last residue. D genes are given only for firm matches. Expanded clones are given a class, and other clones once, few, many or no size at all.

d_gene	abundance	v_gene	j_gene	CDR3nt	CDR3aa
TRBD1	-	TRBV5-1	TRBJ1-4	TGCGCCAGCACCGGACAGGGGGCTAATGAAAAACTGTTTTTT	CASTGQGANEKLFF
TRBD1	-	TRBV13	TRBJ1-3	TGTGCCAGCAGCATGACAGGGGCGGACACCATATATTTT	CASSMTGADTIYF
-	-	TRBV2	TRBJ1-2	TGTGCCAGCCGCGGCGGGGTCGCCTATGGCTACACCTTC	CASRGGVAYGYTF
-	-	TRBV4-1	TRBJ1-3	TGCGCCAGCAGCCTCCCAGCGGCAGGGCCAGGAAACACCATATATTTT	CASSLPAAGPGNTIYF
TRBD2	-	TRBV6-4	TRBJ2-3	TGTGCCAGCAGTGTAGGGACTAGCGGCGATACGCAGTATTTT	CASSVGTSGDTQYF
-	-	TRBV9	TRBJ2-2	TGTGCCAGCAGCGTAGGGTCGGGGTCGAACACCGGGGAGCTGTTTTTT	CASSVGSGSNTGELFF
TRBD2	-	TRBV5-4	TRBJ2-3	TGTGCCAGCAGCCCTGGGCTAGCGGTGGGGGATACGCAGTATTTT	CASSPGLAVGDTQYF
-	-	TRBV9	TRBJ2-7	TGTGCCAGCAGCGTAGACCAGGGGCCCTACGAGCAGTACTTC	CASSVDQGPYEQYF
TRBD2	-	TRBV7-6	TRBJ2-3	TGTGCCAGCAGCTTCGGTTTAGCGGGGCGCACAGATACGCAGTATTTT	CASSFGLAGRTDTQYF
-	-	TRBV6-1	TRBJ1-2	TGTGCCAGCAGTGAAGGTTCAGGGGAGCGGCTAGTTGGAGGCTACACCTTC	CASSEGSGERLVGGYTF
-	-	TRBV30	TRBJ1-3	TGTGCCTGGAGTGCGTCGGTCTCTGGAAACACCATATATTTT	CAWSASVSGNTIYF
-	-	TRBV9	TRBJ2-1	TGTGCCAGCAGCCCGGCCGGGGGCCTCTACAATGAGCAGTTCTTC	CASSPAGGLYNEQFF
TRBD1	-	TRBV18	TRBJ1-5	TGTGCCAGCTCACCCAGGACAGGGGATAGCAATCAGCCCCAGCATTTT	CASSPRTGDSNQPQHF
TRBD1	-	TRBV19	TRBJ1-2	TGTGCCAGTAGTCCGCAGACAGGGTTCTATGGCTACACCTTC	CASSPQTGFYGYTF
-	-	TRBV5-1	TRBJ2-7	TGCGCCAGCAGCTTGGATGAGGGCTCCTACGAGCAGTACTTC	CASSLDEGSYEQYF
-	once	TRBV23-1	TRBJ2-5	TGCGCCAGCAGTCAGGGACAAGAGACCCAGTACTTC	CASSQGQETQYF
-	-	TRBV18	TRBJ1-1	TGTGCCAGCTCACCCACAGGGAGTTGGGAAGCTTTCTTT	CASSPTGSWEAFF
TRBD1	-	TRBV2	TRBJ2-1	TGTGCCAGCAGTGTGGACAGGGGCTCCTACAATGAGCAGTTCTTC	CASSVDRGSYNEQFF
TRBD1	once	TRBV7-2	TRBJ1-6	TGTGCCAGCAGCTTAGTACAGGGGGGAAATTCACCCCTCCACTTT	CASSLVQGGNSPLHF
-	-	TRBV6-5	TRBJ2-7	TGTGCCAGCAGTTACTCTTTCGGCTCCTACGAGCAGTACTTC	CASSYSFGSYEQYF
-	once	TRBV4-3	TRBJ1-2	TGCGCCAGCAGCCAAGATTGGCAGGGCCGGGGATATGGCTACACCTTC	CASSQDWQGRGYGYTF
-	-	TRBV29-1	TRBJ1-5	TGCAGCCCCACGGAAAGACCTCGTAGCAATCAGCCCCAGCATTTT	CSPTERPRSNQPQHF
TRBD2	-	TRBV7-2	TRBJ2-7	TGTGCCAGCAGCATTAGCGGGATGGACTACGAGCAGTACTTC	CASSISGMDYEQYF
TRBD2	-	TRBV6-5	TRBJ2-7	TGTGCCAGCAGCCTAAAGCGGGGGGCCGAATACGAGCAGTACTTC	CASSLKRGAEYEQYF
TRBD2	-	TRBV5-1	TRBJ2-3	TGCGCCAGCAGCCCCGTAGCGGGAGGTACCACAGATACGCAGTATTTT	CASSPVAGGTTDTQYF
-	-	TRBV6-1	TRBJ2-7	TGTGCCAGCAGTGAAGCCCCTACAGATCGCTACGAGCAGTACTTC	CASSEAPTDRYEQYF
-	once	TRBV7-9	TRBJ2-2	TGTGCCAGCAGCTTTGGAAACACCGGGGAGCTGTTTTTT	CASSFGNTGELFF
-	-	TRBV11-2	TRBJ2-3	TGTGCCAGCAGCCCACCCGTTCCCACAGATACGCAGTATTTT	CASSPPVPTDTQYF
-	-	TRBV5-8	TRBJ1-4	TGTGCCAGCAGCTTGAAATTTGGAAGTAATGAAAAACTGTTTTTT	CASSLKFGSNEKLFF
-	-	TRBV5-6	TRBJ1-2	TGTGCCAGCAGCTTGCCCTCTGTGCTTGGGGATGGCTACACCTTC	CASSLPSVLGDGYTF
-	-	TRBV2	TRBJ2-7	TGTGCCAGCAGTGAATTGGACTTCGGCTCCTACGAGCAGTACTTC	CASSELDFGSYEQYF
TRBD1	-	TRBV9	TRBJ1-4	TGTGCCAGCAGCCCGACAGGGGCGACTAATGAAAAACTGTTTTTT	CASSPTGATNEKLFF
TRBD1	-	TRBV18	TRBJ1-4	TGTGCCAGCTCACCGCAGGGGGCTGGAGAAAAACTGTTTTTT	CASSPQGAGEKLFF
-	-	TRBV18	TRBJ2-7	TGTGCCAGCTCACCACCTTCAATAGCTCGAAGTAACGAGCAGTACTTC	CASSPPSIARSNEQYF
TRBD2	-	TRBV25-1	TRBJ2-2	TGTGCCAGCAGTGGCCGACTAGCGGGGACCGGGGAGCTGTTTTTT	CASSGRLAGTGELFF